This TCR beta chain is drawn from a study of CXCR3-negative and CXCR3-positive naive CD8 T cells. Study results and caveats: Naive cells used TRBV-TRBJ genes in much the same way whether CXCR3-negative or CXCR3-positive; memory cells did not. TRB CDR3s were more hydrophobic in CXCR3-positive than in CXCR3-negative naive cells.

The V gene's germline CDR1 is LGHNA and CDR2 YNFKEQ. This CDR3 spans 15 amino acids. The TRB libraries of cDNA were built by UMI-labeled 5' RACE. No DNA is given; TCRdb re-called the 5' RACE reads and lists each CDR3 protein once. This repertoire includes more than 70,000 distinct CDR3 sequences. About this clonotype itself: Its antigen is not identified.

This clonotype was sampled from a human donor in good health. Some clones in this sample may be carry-over from other donors' samples. V gene TRBV4-2 combines with J gene TRBJ2-3; the TCRdb D gene call, TRBD2, has no DNA to confirm it. The sequencing sample was made of naive CXCR3+ CD8+ T cells from blood. Sample subset: CD45RO-CCR7+CD27+CD95- naive CD8+ T cells expressing CXCR3 (TNR3+). The CDR3 region is CASSQAEGSTDTQYF.